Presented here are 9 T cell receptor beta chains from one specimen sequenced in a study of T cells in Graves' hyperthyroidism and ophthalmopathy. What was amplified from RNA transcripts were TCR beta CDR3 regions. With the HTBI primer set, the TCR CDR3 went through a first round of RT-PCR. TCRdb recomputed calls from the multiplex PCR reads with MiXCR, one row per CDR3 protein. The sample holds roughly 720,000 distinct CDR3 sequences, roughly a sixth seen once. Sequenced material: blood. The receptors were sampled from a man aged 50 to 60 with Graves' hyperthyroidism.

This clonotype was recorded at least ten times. CDR3 sequence reads: CASSHSGPSADTQYF. Written as DNA, the CDR3 is TGCGCCAGCAGCCATTCGGGACCCTCAGCAGATACGCAGTATTTT. The gene calls are TRBV5-1 and TRBJ2-3, with D perhaps matching TRBD1 or TRBD2 (5 bases each). The CDR3 runs to 15 residues. Trimming stripped 4 bases from V and 4 bases from J, with 16 bases between. CDR1 SGHRS and CDR2 YFSETQ come from the germline V gene.

The CDR3 sequence: CASSDGRVNEQFF. The CDR3 region has the DNA TGTGCCAGCAGCGACGGGAGGGTAAATGAGCAGTTCTTC. The chain links TRBV9 to TRBJ2-1; TRBD2 agrees at 8 bases. Trimming removed 3 bases from V and 7 bases from J; junction bases left unmatched: 3. Germline CDR1 reads SGDLS; CDR2 reads YYNGEE. This CDR3 region has 13 residues. Filled out from reference TRBV9 and TRBJ2-1, the complete variable domain reads DSGVTQTPKHLITATGQRVTLRCSPRSGDLSVYWYQQSLDQGLQFLIQYYNGEERAKGNILERFSAQQFPDLHSELNLSSLELGDSALYFCASSDGRVNEQFFGPGTRLTVL.

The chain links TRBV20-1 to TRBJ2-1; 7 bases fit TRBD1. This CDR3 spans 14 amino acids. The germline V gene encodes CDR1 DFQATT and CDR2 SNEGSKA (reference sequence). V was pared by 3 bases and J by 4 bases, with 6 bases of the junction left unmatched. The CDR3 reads CSASEGARYNEQFF. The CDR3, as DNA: TGCAGTGCTAGCGAGGGGGCGCGGTACAATGAGCAGTTCTTC.

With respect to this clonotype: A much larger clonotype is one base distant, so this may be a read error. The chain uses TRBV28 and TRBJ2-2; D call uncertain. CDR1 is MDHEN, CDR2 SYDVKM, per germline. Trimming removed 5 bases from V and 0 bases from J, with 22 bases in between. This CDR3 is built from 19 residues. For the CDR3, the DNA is TGTGCCAGCAGTGATTTAATTCCGACGGTAATGTCGAACACCGGGGAGCTGTTTTTT. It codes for CASSDLIPTVMSNTGELFF.

CDR3 sequence: CASKGGTYGYTF. CDR3 DNA sequence: TGCGCCAGCAAGGGCGGAACCTATGGCTACACCTTC. V usage is TRBV5-1 and J usage is TRBJ1-2, with D unresolved. CDR1 SGHRS and CDR2 YFSETQ come from the germline V gene. Deletions cut 6 bases from V and 4 bases from J, with 10 bases between. The CDR3 is made up of 12 amino acids. The complete variable domain, with remaining parts taken from reference TRBV5-1 and TRBJ1-2, reads KAGVTQTPRYLIKTRGQQVTLSCSPISGHRSVSWYQQTPGQGLQFLFEYFSETQRNKGNFPGRFSGRQFSNSRSEMNVSTLELGDSALYLCASKGGTYGYTFGSGTRLTVV.

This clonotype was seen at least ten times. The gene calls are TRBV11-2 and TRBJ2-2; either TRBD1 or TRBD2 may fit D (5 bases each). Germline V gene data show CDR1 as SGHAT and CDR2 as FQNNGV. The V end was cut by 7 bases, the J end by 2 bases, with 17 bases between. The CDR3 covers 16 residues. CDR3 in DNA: TGTGCCAGCACCAGAGGGGCCCCGATTAACACCGGGGAGCTGTTTTTT. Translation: CASTRGAPINTGELFF.

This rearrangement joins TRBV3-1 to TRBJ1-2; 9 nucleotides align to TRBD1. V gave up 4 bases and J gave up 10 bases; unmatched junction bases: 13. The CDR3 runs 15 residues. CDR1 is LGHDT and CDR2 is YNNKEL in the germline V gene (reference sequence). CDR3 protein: CASSRETGGISDYTF. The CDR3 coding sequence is TGTGCCAGCAGCCGAGAAACAGGGGGCATAAGTGACTACACCTTC.

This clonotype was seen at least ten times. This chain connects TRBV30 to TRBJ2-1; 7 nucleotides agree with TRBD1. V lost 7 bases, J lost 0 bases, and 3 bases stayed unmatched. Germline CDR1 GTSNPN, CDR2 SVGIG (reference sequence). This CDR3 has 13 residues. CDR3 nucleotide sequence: TGTGCCTTGACAGGGAGCTCCTACAATGAGCAGTTCTTC. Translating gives CALTGSSYNEQFF.

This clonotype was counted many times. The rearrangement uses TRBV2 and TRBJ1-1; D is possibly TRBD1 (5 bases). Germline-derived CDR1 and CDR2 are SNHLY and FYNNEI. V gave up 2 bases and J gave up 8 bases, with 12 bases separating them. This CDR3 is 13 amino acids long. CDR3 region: CASSERWDGEAFF. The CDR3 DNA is TGTGCCAGCAGTGAAAGGTGGGACGGGGAAGCTTTCTTT.